The text below deals with one T cell receptor (beta chain). The target antigen is unknown. The data stem from a study of blood T cell dynamics during melanoma immunotherapy. V was pared by 4 bases and J by 8 bases, with 15 bases between. The CDR3 loop spans 14 amino acids. Indicated time point: pre-treatment baseline. The repertoire was sequenced with immunoSEQ multiplex PCR; TCRdb's copy has only in-frame clones and lacks some. The table includes some 10,000 clones, 65% to 90% detected once. Study-wide points: PBMC repertoires of eventual disease-control patients split at W3 into clonality or diversity gains.

The specimen was blood, collected from a patient treated with checkpoint blockade. V usage is TRBV23-1 and J usage is TRBJ2-1; D not resolved. TRBV23-1 is an ORF, and what it does is uncertain. This TCR derives from a human donor with melanoma. In DNA form, the CDR3 reads TGCGCCAGCAGTCCCGAGACTTTAACGTATGAGCAGTTCTTC. The encoded protein is CASSPETLTYEQFF.